Presented here are 5 T cell receptor beta chains from one specimen sequenced in a study of vaccination and CD4 T cells after COVID-19. Sequencing of the DNA from cultured CD4+ T cells was carried out with the Oncomine TCR Beta short-read assay. TCRdb reprocessed the PCR reads via MiXCR and lists one record per CDR3 protein. The sample records around 3,300 distinct CDR3 sequences, around three quarters being singletons. No cognate antigen is known for these TCRs. Treatment described: roughly nine-day PBMC culture with coronavirus spike peptide pools or control peptides (ViraFEST assay). Sequencing was carried out using CD4+ T cells from blood, cultured in vitro. These TCRs come from a human donor who had recovered from COVID-19.

V usage is TRBV30 and J usage is TRBJ1-2; D is possibly TRBD1 (5 bases). CDR1 and CDR2 from the germline V gene are GTSNPN and SVGIG (reference sequence). There are 12 residues in the CDR3. V shed 4 bases and J shed 5 bases, with 11 bases lying between them. The CDR3 sequence is CAWNGGRYGYTF. The DNA for the CDR3 is TGTGCCTGGAACGGGGGTCGTTATGGCTACACCTTC.

This rearrangement joins TRBV12-3 or TRBV12-4 to TRBJ2-7; 8 bases align to TRBD1. J was trimmed by 4 bases and V by 6 bases; bases with no gene match: 11. This CDR3 region has 15 residues. Here the CDR3 reads CASRRSAGGYYEQYF. For the CDR3, the DNA is TGTGCCAGCAGAAGGTCGGCAGGGGGCTATTACGAGCAGTACTTC.

V usage is TRBV10-3 and J usage is TRBJ1-2, with D perhaps TRBD1 (6 bases). CDR1 is ENHRY, CDR2 SYGVKD, per germline. The V and J ends lost 4 bases and 7 bases respectively, with 25 bases between them. The CDR3 has 17 residues. This CDR3 is CAISGAAVAQGRSGYTF. The CDR3 DNA sequence: TGTGCCATCAGTGGGGCGGCGGTGGCTCAGGGGAGGTCTGGCTACACCTTC.

The gene calls are TRBV19 and TRBJ1-6; TRBD1 matches 7 bases. This CDR3 has 14 residues. J was trimmed by 6 bases and V by 7 bases; bases with no gene match: 6. The germline gives CDR1 LNHDA, CDR2 SQIVND (reference sequence). In DNA, the CDR3 is TGTGCCAGTACCCGGACAGGATCTAATTCACCCCTCCACTTT. Amino acids: CASTRTGSNSPLHF.

The chain couples TRBV7-9 to TRBJ2-7; 9 nucleotides align to TRBD1. Looked up from germline, CDR1 is SEHNR and CDR2 is FQNEAQ (reference sequence). The CDR3 sequence is 13 residues long. The V segment lost 5 bases and the J segment 7 bases; nucleotides outside the gene matches: 6. CDR3 in amino acids: CASSDRGAGEQYF. CDR3 DNA sequence: TGTGCCAGCAGCGACAGGGGGGCGGGGGAGCAGTACTTC.